Following are 5 T cell receptor beta chains from one sample sequenced in a study of cytomegalovirus exposure and HLA in healthy donors. This PCR relied on a set of 60 Vbeta primers and 13 Jbeta primers. The repertoire was sequenced with immunoSEQ multiplex PCR; TCRdb's copy has only in-frame clones and lacks some. The sample consists of 130,000 or so clones, 70% to 75% of them appearing once. Sequencing was done on a sample of PBMCs. These receptors all come from a woman in her forties in good health and CMV-seropositive.

The V call is TRBV18, the J call TRBJ2-7; D possibly corresponds to TRBD2 (6 bases). V shed 3 bases and J shed 0 bases, with 15 bases lying between them. This CDR3 comprises 16 residues. Germline V gene lookup returns CDR1 KGHSH and CDR2 LQKENI. The DNA of the CDR3 is TGTGCCAGCTCACCTAGGCAGACCGGGGGCTCCTACGAGCAGTACTTC. It is translated as CASSPRQTGGSYEQYF.

This clone appeared once. The chain employs TRBV7-2 and TRBJ1-1; perhaps TRBD1 as D (6 bases). V was clipped by 0 bases and J by 0 bases, with 20 bases between them. Germline CDR1 reads SGHTA; CDR2 reads FQGNSA. The CDR3 is 19 residues long. This CDR3 is CASSLASTGRRQMNTEAFF. The CDR3 coding sequence is TGTGCCAGCAGCTTAGCGTCGACAGGACGACGACAAATGAACACTGAAGCTTTCTTT. Full variable domain (rest looked up from reference TRBV7-2 and TRBJ1-1): GAGVSQSPSNKVTEKGKDVELRCDPISGHTALYWYRQSLGQGLEFLIYFQGNSAPDKSGLPSDRFSAERTGGSVSTLTIQRTQQEDSAVYLCASSLASTGRRQMNTEAFFGQGTRLTVV.

The chain is built from TRBV2 and TRBJ2-1, with D perhaps TRBD2 (7 bases). With 3 bases removed from V and 12 bases from J, the gap between germline ends came to 24 bases. Per the germline V gene, CDR1 is SNHLY and CDR2 is FYNNEI. The CDR3 length is 16 residues. This CDR3 reads CASSDEIGGAGRGQFF. The CDR3, as DNA: TGTGCCAGCAGTGATGAAATAGGGGGGGCCGGGCGGGGGCAGTTCTTC.

V gene TRBV6-5 combines with J gene TRBJ1-1; 9 nucleotides line up with TRBD1. The CDR3 runs 16 residues. Germline V gene data show CDR1 as MNHEY and CDR2 as SVGAGI. Trimming removed 0 bases from V and 4 bases from J; junction bases left unmatched: 6. CDR3: CASSYSDRGVGTEAFF. The CDR3 DNA follows: TGTGCCAGCAGTTACTCTGACAGGGGGGTGGGCACTGAAGCTTTCTTT.

As regards this clone: Distinct nucleotide sequences in the sample also encode this CDR3. The gene calls are TRBV7-2 and TRBJ2-5; possible D gene TRBD1, 6 bases. The germline V and J ends were trimmed by 1 base and 5 bases, with 11 bases remaining between them. Germline CDR1 SGHTA, CDR2 FQGNSA. The CDR3 covers 14 residues. CDR3: CASSLGGGGETQYF. Here the CDR3 DNA reads TGTGCCAGCAGCTTAGGAGGGGGTGGGGAGACCCAGTACTTC.